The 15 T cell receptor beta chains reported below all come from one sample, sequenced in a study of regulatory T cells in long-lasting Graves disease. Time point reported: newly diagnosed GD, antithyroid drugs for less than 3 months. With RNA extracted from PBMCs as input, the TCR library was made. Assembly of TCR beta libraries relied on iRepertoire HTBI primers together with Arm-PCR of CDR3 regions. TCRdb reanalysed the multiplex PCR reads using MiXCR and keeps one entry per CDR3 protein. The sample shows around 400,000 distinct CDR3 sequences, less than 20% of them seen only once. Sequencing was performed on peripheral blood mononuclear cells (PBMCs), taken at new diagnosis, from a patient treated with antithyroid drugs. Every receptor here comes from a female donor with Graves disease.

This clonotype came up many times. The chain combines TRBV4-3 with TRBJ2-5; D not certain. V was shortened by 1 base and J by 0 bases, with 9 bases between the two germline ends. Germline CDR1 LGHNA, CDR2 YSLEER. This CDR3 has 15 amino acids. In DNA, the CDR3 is TGCGCCAGCAGCCAAGTTGTCAGCTACCAAGAGACCCAGTACTTC. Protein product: CASSQVVSYQETQYF.

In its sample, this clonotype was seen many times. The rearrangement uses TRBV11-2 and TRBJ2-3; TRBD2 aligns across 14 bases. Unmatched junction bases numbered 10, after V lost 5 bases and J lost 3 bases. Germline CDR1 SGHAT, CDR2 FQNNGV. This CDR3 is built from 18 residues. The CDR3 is CASSQGTSGGGRTDTQYF. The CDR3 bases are TGTGCCAGCAGCCAAGGGACTAGCGGGGGAGGTAGGACAGATACGCAGTATTTT. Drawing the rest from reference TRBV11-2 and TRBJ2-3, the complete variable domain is EAGVAQSPRYKIIEKRQSVAFWCNPISGHATLYWYQQILGQGPKLLIQFQNNGVVDDSQLPKDRFSAERLKGVDSTLKIQPAKLEDSAVYLCASSQGTSGGGRTDTQYFGPGTRLTVL.

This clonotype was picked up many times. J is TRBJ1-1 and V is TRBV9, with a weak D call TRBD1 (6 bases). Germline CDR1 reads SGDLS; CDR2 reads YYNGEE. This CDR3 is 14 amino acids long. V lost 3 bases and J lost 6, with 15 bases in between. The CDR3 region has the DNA TGTGCCAGCAGCGCGACAGGTCGTTGGGCTGAAGCTTTCTTT. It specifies CASSATGRWAEAFF.

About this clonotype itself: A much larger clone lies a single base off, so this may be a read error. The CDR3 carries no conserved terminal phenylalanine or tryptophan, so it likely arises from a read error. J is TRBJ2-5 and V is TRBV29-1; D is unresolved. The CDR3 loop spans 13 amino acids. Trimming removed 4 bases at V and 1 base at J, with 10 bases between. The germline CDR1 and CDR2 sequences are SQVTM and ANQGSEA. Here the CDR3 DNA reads TGCAGCGTTGCCCTTGGGTTCCAAGAGACCCAGTACCCC. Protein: CSVALGFQETQYP.

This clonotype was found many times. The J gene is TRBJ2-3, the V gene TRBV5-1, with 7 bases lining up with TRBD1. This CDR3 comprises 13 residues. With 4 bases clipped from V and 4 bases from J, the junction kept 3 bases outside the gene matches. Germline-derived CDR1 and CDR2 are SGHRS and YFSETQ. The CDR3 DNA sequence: TGCGCCAGCAGCAGGGGGCCGTCAGATACGCAGTATTTT. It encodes CASSRGPSDTQYF.

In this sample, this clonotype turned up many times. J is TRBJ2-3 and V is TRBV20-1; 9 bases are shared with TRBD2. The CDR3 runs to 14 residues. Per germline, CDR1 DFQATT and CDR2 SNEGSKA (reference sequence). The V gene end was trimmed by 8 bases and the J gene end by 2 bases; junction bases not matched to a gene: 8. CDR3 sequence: CSPLSGRNTDTQYF. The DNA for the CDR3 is TGCAGTCCACTTAGCGGGAGAAACACAGATACGCAGTATTTT.

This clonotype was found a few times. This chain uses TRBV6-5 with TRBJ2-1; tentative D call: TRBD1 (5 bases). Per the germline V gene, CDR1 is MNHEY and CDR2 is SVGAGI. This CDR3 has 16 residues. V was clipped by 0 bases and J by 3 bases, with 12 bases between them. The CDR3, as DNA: TGTGCCAGCAGTTACTCGATTAGAAGGGGCTACAATGAGCAGTTCTTC. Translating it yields CASSYSIRRGYNEQFF.

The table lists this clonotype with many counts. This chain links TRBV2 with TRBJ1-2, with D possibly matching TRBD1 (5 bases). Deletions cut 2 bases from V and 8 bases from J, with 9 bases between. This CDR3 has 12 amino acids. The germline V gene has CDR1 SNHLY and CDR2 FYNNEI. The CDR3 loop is CASSEIGGGYTF. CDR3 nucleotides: TGTGCCAGCAGTGAAATTGGGGGAGGCTACACCTTC. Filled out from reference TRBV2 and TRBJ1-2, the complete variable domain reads EPEVTQTPSHQVTQMGQEVILRCVPISNHLYFYWYRQILGQKVEFLVSFYNNEISEKSEIFDDQFSVERPDGSNFTLKIRSTKLEDSAMYFCASSEIGGGYTFGSGTRLTVV.

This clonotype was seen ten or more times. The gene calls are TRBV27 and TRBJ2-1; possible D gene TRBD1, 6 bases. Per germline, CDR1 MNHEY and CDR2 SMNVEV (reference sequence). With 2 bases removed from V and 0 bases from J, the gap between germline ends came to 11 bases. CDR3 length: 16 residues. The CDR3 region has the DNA TGTGCCAGCAGTTTAACAGGGTCCTACTCCTACAATGAGCAGTTCTTC. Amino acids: CASSLTGSYSYNEQFF.

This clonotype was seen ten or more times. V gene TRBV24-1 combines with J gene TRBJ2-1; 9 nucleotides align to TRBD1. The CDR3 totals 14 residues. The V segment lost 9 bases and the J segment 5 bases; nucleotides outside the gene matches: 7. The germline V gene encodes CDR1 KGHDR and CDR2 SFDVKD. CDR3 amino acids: CATGAGQGDNEQFF. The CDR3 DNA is TGTGCCACCGGGGCGGGACAGGGTGACAATGAGCAGTTCTTC.

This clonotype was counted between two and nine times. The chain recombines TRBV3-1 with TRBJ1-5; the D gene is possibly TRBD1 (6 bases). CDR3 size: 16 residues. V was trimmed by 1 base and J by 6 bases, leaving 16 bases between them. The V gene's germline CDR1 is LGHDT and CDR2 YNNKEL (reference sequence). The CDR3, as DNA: TGTGCCAGCAGCCAAGGGGATTGGACAGTGGGTCAGCCCCAGCATTTT. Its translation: CASSQGDWTVGQPQHF.

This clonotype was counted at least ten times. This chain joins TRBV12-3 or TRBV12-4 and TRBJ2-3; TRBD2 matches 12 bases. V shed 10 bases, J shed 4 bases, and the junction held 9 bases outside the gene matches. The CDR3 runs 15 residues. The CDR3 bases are TGTGCCAACACCCGGGCTAGCGGGAGGGCAGATACGCAGTATTTT. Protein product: CANTRASGRADTQYF.

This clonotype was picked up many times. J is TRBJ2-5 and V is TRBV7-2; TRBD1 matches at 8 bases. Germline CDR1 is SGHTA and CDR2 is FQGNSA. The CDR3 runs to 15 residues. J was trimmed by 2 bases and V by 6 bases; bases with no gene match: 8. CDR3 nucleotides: TGTGCCAGCAGAAAAGGGACAGGTCCACAAGAGACCCAGTACTTC. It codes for CASRKGTGPQETQYF.

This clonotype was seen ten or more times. CDR3 in amino acids: CASSRLGLAGSYEQYF. CDR3 bases: TGTGCCAGCAGCCGGCTCGGGTTAGCGGGCTCCTACGAGCAGTACTTC. The gene calls are TRBV3-1 and TRBJ2-7; 7 nucleotides match TRBD2. Germline CDR1 reads LGHDT; CDR2 reads YNNKEL (reference sequence). V lost 4 bases, J lost 0 bases, and 9 bases stayed unmatched. The CDR3 is 16 residues long.

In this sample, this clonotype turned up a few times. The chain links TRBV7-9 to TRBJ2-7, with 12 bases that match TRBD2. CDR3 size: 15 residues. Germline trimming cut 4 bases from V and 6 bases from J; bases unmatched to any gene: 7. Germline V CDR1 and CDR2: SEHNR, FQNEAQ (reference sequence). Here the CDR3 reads CASSSRLAGVLEQYF. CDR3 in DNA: TGTGCCAGCAGCTCCCGACTAGCGGGAGTCCTCGAGCAGTACTTC.